Listed here are 18 T cell receptor beta chains from one sample, sequenced in a study of blood T cells in healthy people across ages. The use of a sample-barcoded 5' primer and a J-beta primer mix characterized a second PCR of about 7 to 12 cycles. TCRdb analysed the 5' RACE reads with MiXCR anew, one entry per CDR3 protein. The repertoire holds about 1,000,000 distinct CDR3 sequences, with around 45% as singletons. Material for sequencing was blood. The source is a woman aged 55 to 70 in good health.

The chain uses TRBV6-2 or TRBV6-3 and TRBJ2-3; 8 bases are shared with TRBD2. CDR1 is MNHEY and CDR2 is SVGEGT in the germline V gene. The junction had 12 bases not matched to a gene; V was cut back by 6 bases and J by 4 bases. The CDR3 covers 16 residues. This CDR3 reads CASRPLGAGAADTQYF. CDR3 coding DNA: TGTGCCAGCAGACCCTTGGGAGCGGGAGCCGCAGATACGCAGTATTTT.

This clonotype came up a few times. The chain recombines TRBV11-2 with TRBJ2-7; 8 positions agree with TRBD2. The germline V gene encodes CDR1 SGHAT and CDR2 FQNNGV. This CDR3 is built from 15 residues. V was pared by 3 bases and J by 0 bases, with 4 bases of the junction left unmatched. Here the CDR3 DNA reads TGTGCCAGCAGCTTGGGAGCGGGGGCCTCCTACGAGCAGTACTTC. It yields the protein CASSLGAGASYEQYF. Supplemented by reference TRBV11-2 and TRBJ2-7, the full variable domain reads EAGVAQSPRYKIIEKRQSVAFWCNPISGHATLYWYQQILGQGPKLLIQFQNNGVVDDSQLPKDRFSAERLKGVDSTLKIQPAKLEDSAVYLCASSLGAGASYEQYFGPGTRLTVT.

This chain joins TRBV11-1 and TRBJ2-7; tentative D call: TRBD1 (6 bases). Deletions cut 0 bases from V and 4 bases from J, with 10 bases between. This CDR3 region has 14 residues. Looked up from germline, CDR1 is SGHAT and CDR2 is FQDESV (reference sequence). In nucleotides, the CDR3 is TGTGCCAGCAGCTTAGCGCATGGACAGTACGAGCAGTACTTC. Translating gives CASSLAHGQYEQYF.

This clonotype was counted a few times. The gene calls are TRBV20-1 and TRBJ1-2; 7 nucleotides line up with TRBD1. This CDR3 region has 16 residues. In germline, CDR1 is DFQATT, CDR2 SNEGSKA (reference sequence). With V trimmed by 0 bases and J by 4 bases, 11 bases remained unmatched. The CDR3: CSARDRGGPTFYGYTF. The CDR3 DNA follows: TGCAGTGCTAGAGATCGAGGGGGCCCCACCTTCTATGGCTACACCTTC.

This clonotype was seen only a few times. The chain employs TRBV5-1 and TRBJ2-6; 9 nucleotides agree with TRBD1. Per germline, CDR1 SGHRS and CDR2 YFSETQ. This CDR3 contains 17 residues. V dropped 3 bases and J dropped 0; count of bases not matched to a gene: 4. This chain's CDR3 is CASSSGTGISGANVLTF. The CDR3 DNA follows: TGCGCCAGCAGCTCCGGGACAGGGATCTCTGGGGCCAACGTCCTGACTTTC.

As concerns this clonotype: One end of the junction is discordant with germline, which a read error may explain. This chain's CDR3 is CASSVGNGGTYGYTF. The CDR3 DNA reads TGTGCCAGCAGCGTCGGAAACGGGGGGACCTATGGTTACACCTTC. The chain couples TRBV9 to TRBJ1-2; D perhaps matches TRBD1 (5 bases). The CDR3 has 15 residues. CDR1 is SGDLS, CDR2 YYNGEE, per germline.

The V gene is TRBV2, the J gene TRBJ1-5; D unclear. Trimming shortened V by 0 bases and J by 2 bases, and 8 bases separated the two germline ends. The CDR3 loop spans 15 amino acids. The germline V gene has CDR1 SNHLY and CDR2 FYNNEI. CDR3 region: CASSEAVRGNQPQHF. CDR3 coding DNA: TGTGCCAGCAGTGAAGCGGTCAGAGGCAATCAGCCCCAGCATTTT.

The rearrangement links TRBV4-1 to TRBJ1-2; D call uncertain. CDR1 is MGHRA, CDR2 YSYEKL, per germline. CDR3 length equals 14 residues. V lost 0 bases and J 5 bases, leaving 10 bases between the germline ends. CDR3 sequence (DNA): TGCGCCAGCAGCCAAGAAGGTCAGATATATGGCTACACCTTC. Its protein is CASSQEGQIYGYTF.

The J gene is TRBJ2-5, the V gene TRBV15; no clear D. The germline V and J ends were trimmed by 1 base and 2 bases, with 14 bases remaining between them. Germline lookup yields CDR1 LNHNV and CDR2 YYDKDF (reference sequence). The CDR3 is made up of 16 amino acids. The CDR3 DNA follows: TGTGCCACCAGCAGAGCTCGAGGCGGCCCACAAGAGACCCAGTACTTC. Its protein product is CATSRARGGPQETQYF. The entire variable domain, with the rest obtained from reference TRBV15 and TRBJ2-5, is as follows: DAMVIQNPRYQVTQFGKPVTLSCSQTLNHNVMYWYQQKSSQAPKLLFHYYDKDFNNEADTPDNFQSRRPNTSFCFLDIRSPGLGDTAMYLCATSRARGGPQETQYFGPGTRLLVL.

The table lists this clonotype with a few counts. The chain couples TRBV5-6 to TRBJ1-2; D gene unclear. Trimming took 4 bases from V and 0 from J, leaving 10 bases between them. The CDR3 runs 14 residues. Germline lookup yields CDR1 SGHDT and CDR2 YYEEEE. This chain's CDR3 is CASSPQTANYGYTF. The DNA for the CDR3 is TGTGCCAGCAGCCCCCAGACCGCTAACTATGGCTACACCTTC.

A remark on this clonotype: The junction differs from germline at one of its ends, possibly a read error. The V gene is TRBV27, the J gene TRBJ2-1; TRBD2 is a possible D gene (5 bases). The germline gives CDR1 MNHEY, CDR2 SMNVEV (reference sequence). The CDR3 extends over 14 amino acids. CDR3: CASSVSRGSSRQFF. The CDR3 DNA reads TGTGCCAGCAGTGTATCCCGGGGTAGCAGTCGGCAGTTCTTC.

The V and J genes are TRBV20-1 and TRBJ2-3; no firm D call. CDR3 length equals 11 residues. Trimming shortened V by 4 bases and J by 7 bases, and 9 bases separated the two germline ends. Germline V gene data show CDR1 as DFQATT and CDR2 as SNEGSKA (reference sequence). CDR3 bases: TGCAGTGCTAAAGGTGAAAATACGCAGTATTTT. This codes for CSAKGENTQYF.

This clonotype was seen a handful of times. V and J are TRBV4-2 and TRBJ2-3, with unresolved D. Trimming cost V 4 bases and J 3 bases, with 17 bases left between them. The CDR3 is 16 residues long. Germline values: CDR1 LGHNA, CDR2 YNFKEQ. The CDR3 is CASSLTPEPSTDTQYF. The CDR3 bases are TGTGCCAGCAGCCTTACCCCGGAACCGTCAACAGATACGCAGTATTTT.

This clonotype was recorded a few times. The J gene is TRBJ2-1, the V gene TRBV5-4; 10 bases match TRBD2. The CDR3 covers 13 residues. Germline CDR1 SGHNT, CDR2 YYREEE (reference sequence). The J segment lost 10 bases and the V segment lost 3 bases, leaving 4 bases of the junction unmatched. CDR3 sequence reads: CASSSGAGGEQFF. The CDR3 region has the DNA TGTGCCAGCAGCTCGGGAGCGGGAGGGGAGCAGTTCTTC. Supplemented by reference TRBV5-4 and TRBJ2-1, the full variable domain reads ETGVTQSPTHLIKTRGQQVTLRCSSQSGHNTVSWYQQALGQGPQFIFQYYREEENGRGNFPPRFSGLQFPNYSSELNVNALELDDSALYLCASSSGAGGEQFFGPGTRLTVL.

This rearrangement joins TRBV5-1 to TRBJ1-5; 9 positions agree with TRBD1. The V segment lost 4 bases and the J segment 5 bases; nucleotides outside the gene matches: 4. There are 14 residues in the CDR3. Germline-derived CDR1 and CDR2 are SGHRS and YFSETQ. In DNA, the CDR3 is TGCGCCAGCAGCCCTTGGACAGGGGATCAGCCCCAGCATTTT. It specifies CASSPWTGDQPQHF.

V usage is TRBV6-6 and J usage is TRBJ2-1; D remains unclear. This CDR3 comprises 12 residues. CDR1 and CDR2 (germline): MNHNY, SVGAGI (reference sequence). The V and J ends lost 8 bases and 4 bases respectively, with 9 bases between them. CDR3 nucleotide sequence: TGTGCCAGCGAAACCGGGTACAATGAGCAGTTCTTC. Translating gives CASETGYNEQFF.

The chain has TRBV29-1 and TRBJ2-3; TRBD2 is a possible D gene (6 bases). Germline lookup yields CDR1 SQVTM and CDR2 ANQGSEA. This CDR3 contains 16 residues. Trimming pared 6 bases from V and 2 bases from J, leaving 21 bases between. DNA of the CDR3: TGCAGCGTCTCCGACCCCACTAGCTCGAACACAGATACGCAGTATTTT. It encodes CSVSDPTSSNTDTQYF.

Only one count was recorded for this clonotype. V is TRBV20-1 and J is TRBJ2-3; D possibly corresponds to TRBD2 (5 bases). V was shortened by 0 bases and J by 5 bases, with 12 bases between the two germline ends. This CDR3 comprises 14 residues. Germline V gene lookup returns CDR1 DFQATT and CDR2 SNEGSKA (reference sequence). CDR3 in amino acids: CSAREVGNLDTQYF. Written as DNA, the CDR3 is TGCAGTGCTAGAGAAGTCGGGAACCTAGATACGCAGTATTTT.